Below, 5 T cell receptor beta chains from the same sample are listed, as sequenced in a study of regulatory T cells in long-lasting Graves disease. iRepertoire HTBI primers and Arm-PCR of CDR3 regions built TCR beta libraries. TCRdb passed the multiplex PCR reads through MiXCR, listing each CDR3 protein once. Of under 300,000 distinct CDR3 sequences listed, 20% to 25% are singletons. Time point noted: newly diagnosed GD, antithyroid drugs for less than 3 months. Extracted PBMC RNA gave rise to the TCR library. This sample comprised peripheral blood mononuclear cells (PBMCs), obtained at new diagnosis, from a patient treated with antithyroid drugs. These receptors all stem from a female donor with Graves disease.

This clonotype was recorded many times. V usage is TRBV20-1 and J usage is TRBJ2-7; D uncertain. Between the trimmed V and J ends, which lost 0 bases and 5 bases, there was a span of 11 bases. This CDR3 spans 13 amino acids. Looked up from germline, CDR1 is DFQATT and CDR2 is SNEGSKA (reference sequence). CDR3 protein: CSARDPSWNEQYF. The CDR3 DNA sequence: TGCAGTGCTAGAGATCCGTCCTGGAACGAGCAGTACTTC.

This clonotype came up many times. The genes are TRBV27 and TRBJ2-7, with 11 bases lining up with TRBD2. The CDR3 sequence is 14 residues long. Per germline, CDR1 MNHEY and CDR2 SMNVEV (reference sequence). V dropped 7 bases and J dropped 7; count of bases not matched to a gene: 9. CDR3 sequence reads: CASTRTSGPGEQYF. The CDR3 nucleotides are TGTGCCAGCACCCGGACTAGCGGGCCGGGGGAGCAGTACTTC.

This clonotype was seen at least ten times. The chain is built from TRBV12-3 or TRBV12-4 and TRBJ2-5, with 7 nucleotides matching TRBD1. The V gene end was trimmed by 6 bases and the J gene end by 5 bases; junction bases not matched to a gene: 6. The CDR3 covers 13 residues. Written as DNA, the CDR3 is TGTGCCAGCAGGACAGGGCTGGGGGAGACCCAGTACTTC. Translated: CASRTGLGETQYF.

This clonotype was recorded many times. The rearrangement joins TRBV6-1 to TRBJ2-6; D call uncertain. There are 16 residues in the CDR3. Germline CDR1 and CDR2: MNHNS and SASEGT. The V gene lost 5 bases and the J gene lost 0 bases, with 11 bases spanning the gap. DNA for the CDR3: TGTGCCAGCAGTAGCCCCCAGGTCTCTGGGGCCAACGTCCTGACTTTC. Amino acid sequence: CASSSPQVSGANVLTF.

At least ten counts were recorded for this clonotype. This sequence joins TRBV27 and TRBJ2-1; 10 bases are shared with TRBD1. The germline CDR1 and CDR2 sequences are MNHEY and SMNVEV (reference sequence). CDR3 length equals 14 residues. The J segment lost 7 bases and the V segment lost 6 bases, leaving 6 bases of the junction unmatched. The CDR3 is CASSSGTGANEQFF. In DNA form, the CDR3 reads TGTGCCAGCAGCTCCGGGACAGGGGCGAATGAGCAGTTCTTC.